These 25 T cell receptor beta chains were sequenced from one sample in a study of blood T cell repertoires in COVID-19. The assay was immunoSEQ multiplex PCR, and TCRdb's table has in-frame clones only and misses some. The sample consists of around 140,000 clones, about four fifths of them appearing once. Sequencing was done on a sample of peripheral blood. These receptors came from a woman aged 55-69 years with active or convalescent COVID-19.

V is TRBV18 and J is TRBJ1-2; D call uncertain. Trimming stripped 3 bases from V and 4 bases from J, with 15 bases between. The CDR3 is 15 amino acids. Germline V gene sequence: CDR1 KGHSH, CDR2 LQKENI. The CDR3 reads CASSPLGGDGYGYTF. CDR3 coding DNA: TGTGCCAGCTCACCCCTCGGCGGGGATGGCTATGGCTACACCTTC. The full variable domain, in which reference TRBV18 and TRBJ1-2 provide the parts outside the CDR3, is NAGVMQNPRHLVRRRGQEARLRCSPMKGHSHVYWYRQLPEEGLKFMVYLQKENIIDESGMPKERFSAEFPKEGPSILRIQQVVRGDSAAYFCASSPLGGDGYGYTFGSGTRLTVV.

The V gene is TRBV4-1, the J gene TRBJ2-3; 9 positions agree with TRBD2. J lost 1 base, V lost 1 base, and 6 bases had no gene match. The CDR3 extends over 17 amino acids. Germline loops: CDR1 MGHRA, CDR2 YSYEKL. This chain's CDR3 is CASSQVGRTSGTDTQYF. CDR3 nucleotides: TGCGCCAGCAGCCAAGTAGGTAGGACTAGCGGCACAGATACGCAGTATTTT.

The chain employs TRBV19 and TRBJ1-5; 9 positions agree with TRBD1. After removal of 6 bases from V and 6 bases from J, the junction contained 12 bases not matched to a gene. CDR1 and CDR2 from the germline V gene are LNHDA and SQIVND (reference sequence). This CDR3 region has 16 residues. In nucleotides, the CDR3 is TGTGCCAGTAGCCGGGACAGGGAATGGAGCGGTCAGCCCCAGCATTTT. This codes for CASSRDREWSGQPQHF.

The chain is built from TRBV7-8 and TRBJ1-2, with 8 bases aligning to TRBD1. The CDR3 length is 12 residues. V was clipped by 5 bases and J by 7 bases; unmatched bases: 3. Per germline, CDR1 SGHVS and CDR2 FQNEAQ. CDR3 nucleotides: TGTGCCAGCAGCGTGGACAGGGTTGGCTACACCTTC. Translating it yields CASSVDRVGYTF.

The V and J genes are TRBV6-6 and TRBJ2-1; D is possibly TRBD1 (5 bases). CDR1 and CDR2 (germline): MNHNY, SVGAGI (reference sequence). The CDR3 contains 11 residues. V lost 2 bases and J lost 10, with 6 bases in between. CDR3 sequence (DNA): TGTGCCAGCAGTTACGCAGGGGAGCAGTTCTTC. Its protein product is CASSYAGEQFF.

V gene TRBV18 combines with J gene TRBJ1-1, with TRBD1 matching 8 bases. This CDR3 is 15 amino acids long. V shed 0 bases, J shed 5 bases, and the junction held 5 bases outside the gene matches. Germline V CDR1 and CDR2: KGHSH, LQKENI. Written as DNA, the CDR3 is TGTGCCAGCTCACCACCGCAGGGGGCAGCGACTGAAGCTTTCTTT. Its protein product is CASSPPQGAATEAFF.

This chain joins TRBV11-1 and TRBJ1-2; a possible D gene is TRBD1 (6 bases). Trimming stripped 4 bases from V and 5 bases from J, with 11 bases between. Per the germline V gene, CDR1 is SGHAT and CDR2 is FQDESV (reference sequence). The length of the CDR3 is 13 residues. CDR3 DNA sequence: TGTGCCAGCAGCTCCAGGGGCCAATATGGCTACACCTTC. Translating it yields CASSSRGQYGYTF.

The chain joins TRBV5-1 to TRBJ1-2; D is ambiguous. Trimming took 0 bases from V and 8 from J, leaving 14 bases between them. Germline CDR1 SGHRS, CDR2 YFSETQ. This CDR3 comprises 14 residues. Here the CDR3 DNA reads TGCGCCAGCAGCTTGGCAAGGGAGAGTAGGGGCTACACCTTC. This translates into CASSLARESRGYTF.

V and J are TRBV12-3 or TRBV12-4 and TRBJ1-4; D is perhaps TRBD1 (5 bases). The CDR3 extends over 13 amino acids. Trimming removed 5 bases from V and 8 bases from J, with 12 bases in between. CDR3 loop: CASSQGFGEKLFF. The CDR3 bases are TGTGCCAGCAGTCAGGGCTTTGGGGAAAAACTGTTTTTT.

This clone occurred once. The gene calls are TRBV5-1 and TRBJ2-6; tentative D call: TRBD1 (7 bases). Germline V CDR1 and CDR2: SGHRS, YFSETQ. With 4 bases removed from V and 4 bases from J, the gap between germline ends came to 12 bases. The length of the CDR3 is 15 residues. CDR3 nucleotides: TGCGCCAGCAGCCCAGGGGGGCCCGGGGCCAACGTCCTGACTTTC. Its translation is CASSPGGPGANVLTF.

The chain has TRBV7-2 and TRBJ2-3; the match to TRBD2 covers 9 bases. This CDR3 comprises 18 residues. The germline gives CDR1 SGHTA, CDR2 FQGNSA. V was pared by 5 bases and J by 4 bases, with 16 bases of the junction left unmatched. The CDR3 nucleotides are TGTGCCAGCAGCCAGTTCCGACTAGCGGAAGGTGGTGCAGATACGCAGTATTTT. Encoded protein: CASSQFRLAEGGADTQYF.

This chain joins TRBV10-3 and TRBJ1-3; TRBD1 matches at 11 bases. Germline CDR1 reads ENHRY; CDR2 reads SYGVKD. Losses at the gene ends were 6 bases for V and 4 bases for J; bases not matched to a gene: 5. The CDR3 spans 15 residues. The CDR3: CAISDRDRGGNTIYF. CDR3 nucleotides: TGTGCCATCAGCGACCGGGACAGGGGGGGAAACACCATATATTTT.

The chain links TRBV24-1 to TRBJ2-3; the D gene is possibly TRBD2 (5 bases). The CDR3 length is 12 residues. Trimming cost V 9 bases and J 5 bases, with 11 bases left between them. Per the germline V gene, CDR1 is KGHDR and CDR2 is SFDVKD. The DNA for the CDR3 is TGTGCCACCGGAAAGGCGGGAGATACGCAGTATTTT. As protein: CATGKAGDTQYF.

This chain uses TRBV28 with TRBJ1-5, with D unresolved. Trimming took off 7 bases at V and 5 bases at J, with 15 bases between the two ends. The CDR3 has 14 residues. CDR1 is MDHEN and CDR2 is SYDVKM in the germline V gene. The CDR3 sequence: CASTPTGRDQPQHF. The CDR3 DNA reads as TGTGCCAGCACCCCGACTGGGAGGGATCAGCCCCAGCATTTT.

The V call is TRBV19, the J call TRBJ1-2, with 7 bases that match TRBD1. Per germline, CDR1 LNHDA and CDR2 SQIVND (reference sequence). The CDR3 consists of 18 residues. Trimming removed 3 bases from V and 4 bases from J; junction bases left unmatched: 17. CDR3 sequence: CASSITTGTVVNSYGYTF. The CDR3 bases are TGTGCCAGTAGTATTACGACAGGGACGGTGGTGAATAGCTATGGCTACACCTTC.

In this sample, this clone turned up a few times. The chain's CDR3 is CASSLRDTVQETQYF. CDR3 in DNA: TGTGCCAGCAGTCTCCGGGACACAGTACAAGAGACCCAGTACTTC. The genes are TRBV27 and TRBJ2-5, with D possibly matching TRBD1 (6 bases). V was clipped by 5 bases and J by 2 bases, with 15 bases between them. Germline V gene lookup returns CDR1 MNHEY and CDR2 SMNVEV (reference sequence). This CDR3 has 15 amino acids.

This chain joins TRBV5-1 and TRBJ1-4; 9 bases are shared with TRBD1. CDR1 SGHRS and CDR2 YFSETQ come from the germline V gene. CDR3 length equals 16 residues. With 3 bases clipped from V and 7 bases from J, the junction kept 10 bases outside the gene matches. Written as DNA, the CDR3 is TGCGCCAGCAGCTCGTTACAGGGGGCGATGGGTGAAAAACTGTTTTTT. It specifies CASSSLQGAMGEKLFF.

This chain connects TRBV6-4 to TRBJ2-2, with 7 nucleotides matching TRBD1. The CDR3 runs to 14 residues. Germline CDR1 MRHNA, CDR2 SNTAGT. Trimming took 4 bases from V and 7 from J; bases not matched to a gene: 6. CDR3 nucleotides: TGTGCCAGCAGTGCCGACAGGGCAGGCGGGGAGCTGTTTTTT. Protein: CASSADRAGGELFF.

The rearrangement joins TRBV6-5 to TRBJ2-7, with TRBD1 as a possible D gene (6 bases). V lost 6 bases, J lost 6 bases, and 21 bases lay in between. The CDR3 runs 15 residues. Germline values: CDR1 MNHEY, CDR2 SVGAGI. CDR3 in amino acids: CASRSYQGRPGEQYV. The CDR3 bases are TGTGCCAGCAGATCATATCAGGGGAGACCCGGCGAGCAGTACGTC.

V is TRBV4-1 and J is TRBJ2-5, with 9 bases that match TRBD2. This CDR3 contains 16 residues. Losses at the gene ends were 1 base for V and 5 bases for J; bases not matched to a gene: 8. Germline CDR1 and CDR2: MGHRA and YSYEKL. CDR3 DNA sequence: TGCGCCAGCAGCCAAGGGGGGGGACTAGCATGGGAGACCCAGTACTTC. It translates to CASSQGGGLAWETQYF.

The chain combines TRBV19 with TRBJ2-3; tentative D call: TRBD2 (6 bases). The CDR3 consists of 13 residues. Germline CDR1 reads LNHDA; CDR2 reads SQIVND (reference sequence). V was shortened by 6 bases and J by 4 bases, with 11 bases between the two germline ends. CDR3 amino acids: CASRTGLSDTQYF. In nucleotides, the CDR3 is TGTGCCAGTAGAACGGGACTCTCAGATACGCAGTATTTT. Using reference TRBV19 and TRBJ2-3 for the parts outside the CDR3, the full variable domain is DGGITQSPKYLFRKEGQNVTLSCEQNLNHDAMYWYRQDPGQGLRLIYYSQIVNDFQKGDIAEGYSVSREKKESFPLTVTSAQKNPTAFYLCASRTGLSDTQYFGPGTRLTVL.

The chain links TRBV27 to TRBJ2-3, with 12 bases lining up with TRBD2. This CDR3 spans 13 amino acids. Germline V lookup: CDR1 MNHEY, CDR2 SMNVEV (reference sequence). Germline trimming cut 7 bases from V and 5 bases from J; bases unmatched to any gene: 1. CDR3 protein: CASTSGRGDTQYF. The CDR3 DNA sequence: TGTGCCAGCACTAGCGGGAGGGGAGATACGCAGTATTTT.

V gene TRBV29-1 combines with J gene TRBJ2-7; 15 bases line up with TRBD2. V lost 6 bases and J lost 5; bases outside the gene matches: 2. The CDR3 sequence is 13 residues long. CDR1 is SQVTM, CDR2 ANQGSEA, per germline. The CDR3 DNA sequence: TGCAGCGTGTGGACTAGCGGGAGGGACGAGCAGTACTTC. Residues: CSVWTSGRDEQYF.

The chain has TRBV5-1 and TRBJ2-3; 7 bases are a match to TRBD1. Per germline, CDR1 SGHRS and CDR2 YFSETQ. This CDR3 spans 14 amino acids. J lost 3 bases, V lost 1 base, and 2 bases had no gene match. CDR3 nucleotide sequence: TGCGCCAGCAGCTTGCGGACAGGAACAGATACGCAGTATTTT. It specifies CASSLRTGTDTQYF.

This chain joins TRBV7-6 and TRBJ2-1; weak D call: TRBD2 (6 bases). Germline CDR1 is SGHVS and CDR2 is FNYEAQ. Trimming took off 5 bases at V and 0 bases at J, with 14 bases between the two ends. The CDR3 has 16 amino acids. CDR3 coding DNA: TGTGCCAGCAGCCCCGCTGGGGGGACCTCCTACAATGAGCAGTTCTTC. Translating gives CASSPAGGTSYNEQFF.